The clone carrying this T cell receptor (beta chain) was seen a few times. Its antigen is not identified. The record originates from a study of beta chain features in type 1 diabetes. Regarding the study as a whole: A PCR bias possibly favoring shorter templates would apply equally to patients and controls. There was a moderate but significant shortening of TCRB CDR3s in all four CD4+ subsets of Type 1 diabetes patients.

A single heparinised blood sample, averaging roughly 100 mL, was obtained per donor. Each of the CD4+ naive, central memory, regulatory and stem cell-like memory populations was sorted via CD45RO/CCR7/CD25/CD127/CD95/CD27. Trimming stripped 6 bases from V and 2 bases from J, with 11 bases between. The germline CDR1 and CDR2 sequences are SGHRS and YFSETQ. The CDR3 has 14 residues. Expressed TCRB transcripts were sequenced because the entire RNA isolate underwent reverse transcription. Clones were read by immunoSEQ multiplex PCR, and TCRdb kept only the in-frame ones, dropping some. The repertoire has 200,000 to 300,000 clones, just over 20% of them found once; the top ten carry around 0.03%.

The V call is TRBV5-1, the J call TRBJ2-2; D gene uncertain. Material: naive CD4+ T cells from blood. This receptor was taken from a woman in her forties with type 1 diabetes. DNA of the CDR3: TGCGCCAGCATGGAACAGAGTAACACCGGGGAGCTGTTTTTT. It encodes CASMEQSNTGELFF.